Reported below is one TCR beta chain. This CDR3 region has 14 residues. Trimming took 2 bases from V and 7 from J, leaving 15 bases between them. Germline V gene lookup returns CDR1 SGHRS and CDR2 YFSETQ. RNA transcripts were the source from which TCR beta CDR3 regions were amplified. An opening RT-PCR round employed HTBI primers and preceded a second-round multiplex PCR. TCRdb re-called the multiplex PCR reads with MiXCR, one entry per CDR3 protein. The table includes just over 600,000 distinct CDR3 sequences, around a fifth detected once. The entry originates in a study of Graves' ophthalmopathy and Graves' hyperthyroidism. Ophthalmopathy not arising within 18 months of follow-up defined hyperthyroidism as stable.

Sequencing was done on a sample of peripheral blood. This rearrangement joins TRBV5-1 to TRBJ1-2; D may be TRBD1 (6 bases). This clonotype originated in a woman younger than 30 with stable Graves' hyperthyroidism. Some clones in this sample may be carry-over from other donors' samples. CDR3 DNA: TGCGCCAGCAGCTTTGGGGGGGCGCCGCGTGGCTACACCTTC. As protein: CASSFGGAPRGYTF.